A single sample gave rise to the 20 T cell receptor beta chains below, sequenced in a study of prognosis after radiotherapy for stage I lung cancer. The authors amplified TCR beta CDR3 from genomic DNA using two-round multiplex PCR. Individual primers that were specific to each TRBV and TRBJ gene served in first-round PCR. TCRdb recomputed calls from the multiplex PCR reads with MiXCR, one row per CDR3 protein. The repertoire holds over 15,000 distinct CDR3 sequences, with around two fifths as singletons. This specimen was PBMCs, taken before or after stereotactic body radiation therapy (not recorded which). These receptors were collected from a donor of 50 years or more with non-small cell lung cancer.

This clonotype was seen only once. The likely explanation is a read error, given a far larger clone one base away. This sequence joins TRBV6-8 and TRBJ2-7; D uncertain. Germline CDR1 is MNHGY and CDR2 is SAAAGT. This CDR3 comprises 13 residues. V gave up 6 bases and J gave up 3 bases, with 12 bases separating them. The CDR3 here is CASSHYLGYEQYF. The CDR3 DNA reads TGTGCCAGCAGCCACTACTTGGGCTACGAGCAGTACTTC.

The rearrangement joins TRBV19 to TRBJ1-1, with a tentative D call TRBD1 (5 bases). Between the trimmed V and J ends, which lost 6 bases and 0 bases, there was a span of 17 bases. Germline V gives CDR1 LNHDA, CDR2 SQIVND (reference sequence). The CDR3 consists of 16 residues. CDR3 coding DNA: TGTGCCAGTAGCCCCGACACAGGCTTCATGAACACTGAAGCTTTCTTT. Amino acids: CASSPDTGFMNTEAFF.

Comment on this clonotype: Relative to the germline gene, one junction end is altered; a read error may explain this. The rearrangement links TRBV27 to TRBJ1-1; D uncertain. The CDR3 sequence is 16 residues long. Germline CDR1 reads MNHEY; CDR2 reads SMNVEV (reference sequence). CDR3 bases: TGTGCCAACAGTTTACCTCCAGGCAGAGGGTCGGCTGAAGCTTTCTTT. Translation gives CANSLPPGRGSAEAFF.

The sample holds many counts of this clonotype. The chain employs TRBV20-1 and TRBJ1-5; D not resolved. The CDR3 has 18 residues. Germline values: CDR1 DFQATT, CDR2 SNEGSKA (reference sequence). V was shortened by 0 bases and J by 5 bases, with 23 bases between the two germline ends. The CDR3, as DNA: TGCAGTGCTAGAGATGGGGTTCAGAGAAATTTGTTTCATCAGCCCCAGCATTTT. It encodes CSARDGVQRNLFHQPQHF.

The rearrangement uses TRBV6-1 and TRBJ2-3, with D tentatively TRBD2 (5 bases). Germline V gene data show CDR1 as MNHNS and CDR2 as SASEGT. This CDR3 spans 12 amino acids. V was cut by 8 bases and J by 7 bases, with 13 bases left in between. In DNA form, the CDR3 reads TGTGCCAGCTCACGGACTGGTTATACGCAGTATTTT. Amino acids: CASSRTGYTQYF.

By its share, this clonotype is medium-sized (0.01 to 0.1%). The chain recombines TRBV19 with TRBJ1-6, with TRBD1 matching over 7 bases. Unmatched junction bases numbered 5, after V lost 2 bases and J lost 7 bases. The CDR3 length is 15 residues. The germline V gene has CDR1 LNHDA and CDR2 SQIVND (reference sequence). The CDR3 loop is CASSITGVRNSPLHF. The CDR3, as DNA: TGTGCCAGTAGTATAACAGGGGTGAGAAATTCACCCCTCCACTTT.

This clonotype came up once. With a far larger clone one base away, a read error is the likely cause. This sequence joins TRBV6-4 and TRBJ1-2; 8 nucleotides line up with TRBD1. Germline CDR1 is MRHNA and CDR2 is SNTAGT. Germline trimming cut 5 bases from V and 5 bases from J; bases unmatched to any gene: 4. The CDR3 is 13 amino acids. CDR3 nucleotide sequence: TGTGCCAGCAGTTTGACAGGGGCGTATGGCTACACCTTC. It specifies CASSLTGAYGYTF.

V gene TRBV19 combines with J gene TRBJ1-2; D gene uncertain. Per the germline V gene, CDR1 is LNHDA and CDR2 is SQIVND (reference sequence). The CDR3 totals 13 residues. Between the trimmed V and J ends, which lost 3 bases and 4 bases, there was a span of 9 bases. CDR3 DNA: TGTGCCAGTAGTATGGGGATCGTCTATGGCTACACCTTC. As protein: CASSMGIVYGYTF.

The chain employs TRBV12-3 or TRBV12-4 and TRBJ2-7; D call uncertain. The CDR3 consists of 14 residues. The V end lost 8 bases, the J end lost 6 bases, and 20 bases lay between the germline ends. CDR3 DNA: TGTGCCAGCCTTAGTGAACTCTTGCCTACCGAGCAGTACTTC. Residues: CASLSELLPTEQYF.

This clonotype was observed at least ten times. This chain connects TRBV10-3 to TRBJ2-1; D is possibly TRBD2 (7 bases). Germline CDR1 is ENHRY and CDR2 is SYGVKD. The germline V and J ends were trimmed by 4 bases and 5 bases, with 15 bases remaining between them. CDR3 length: 15 residues. CDR3 sequence: CAISGRGGADNEQFF. The CDR3 nucleotides are TGTGCCATCAGTGGCCGAGGGGGGGCCGACAATGAGCAGTTCTTC.

Judged by abundance, this clonotype is medium-sized. The chain uses TRBV6-1 and TRBJ2-7; no firm D call. There are 13 residues in the CDR3. The germline V and J ends were trimmed by 6 bases and 3 bases, with 12 bases remaining between them. Germline V gene data show CDR1 as MNHNS and CDR2 as SASEGT. CDR3 DNA sequence: TGTGCCAGCAGCATGGCAGGAAACTACGAGCAGTACTTC. Its protein is CASSMAGNYEQYF.

In its sample, this clonotype was seen many times. The chain links TRBV4-3 to TRBJ2-3; perhaps TRBD1 as D (5 bases). Germline V lookup: CDR1 LGHNA, CDR2 YSLEER. This CDR3 is built from 17 residues. Trimming took 0 bases from V and 2 from J, leaving 15 bases between them. CDR3 coding DNA: TGCGCCAGCAGCCAAGATGGGGCTACCTACTCCACAGATACGCAGTATTTT. This codes for CASSQDGATYSTDTQYF.

The genes are TRBV11-2 and TRBJ2-2; D not resolved. Trimming removed 5 bases at V and 5 bases at J, with 3 bases between. CDR3 size: 11 residues. From germline, CDR1 is SGHAT and CDR2 FQNNGV. CDR3 in DNA: TGTGCCAGCAGCCCAACCGGGGAGCTGTTTTTT. It codes for CASSPTGELFF.

This clonotype has a count of ten or more. V is TRBV7-9 and J is TRBJ2-1; tentatively, D is TRBD1 (5 bases). The ends were cut back, 2 bases at V and 3 bases at J, with 11 bases in the middle. Germline assignment: CDR1 SEHNR and CDR2 FQNEAQ (reference sequence). The CDR3 is 15 residues long. CDR3 residues: CASSLTQGFYNEQFF. In DNA, the CDR3 is TGTGCCAGCAGCTTAACTCAGGGATTCTACAATGAGCAGTTCTTC.

The chain uses TRBV28 and TRBJ1-3; 7 bases align to TRBD1. Trimming at V came to 4 bases and at J to 0 bases, leaving 0 bases not matched to a gene. Looked up from germline, CDR1 is MDHEN and CDR2 is SYDVKM. The CDR3 is 14 residues long. This chain's CDR3 is CASSWDSSGNTIYF. CDR3 nucleotide sequence: TGTGCCAGCAGTTGGGACAGCTCTGGAAACACCATATATTTT.

The chain couples TRBV6-9 to TRBJ2-7; TRBD2 might be the D (5 bases). This CDR3 has 13 residues. Germline V gives CDR1 MNHGY, CDR2 SVAAGI. V lost 3 bases to trimming and J lost 6 bases, with 12 bases between them. The CDR3 region has the DNA TGTGCCAGCAGTTACTCACCGGGATTCGAGCAGTACTTC. This sequence encodes CASSYSPGFEQYF.

The chain carries TRBV9 and TRBJ2-7; D may be TRBD2 (6 bases). This CDR3 region has 16 residues. V lost 4 bases to trimming and J lost 2 bases, with 19 bases between them. The germline V gene encodes CDR1 SGDLS and CDR2 YYNGEE. The CDR3 DNA sequence: TGTGCCAGCAGCCGCACCAGGACTAATCCCACCTACGAGCAGTACTTC. Amino acids: CASSRTRTNPTYEQYF.

This clonotype appeared many times. The genes are TRBV2 and TRBJ1-5; 7 bases are a match to TRBD1. V lost 4 bases, J lost 7 bases, and 7 bases stayed unmatched. CDR1 and CDR2 (germline): SNHLY, FYNNEI. This CDR3 has 14 amino acids. CDR3 in amino acids: CASSGTGEGQPQHF. In DNA, the CDR3 is TGTGCCAGCAGTGGAACAGGGGAGGGGCAGCCCCAGCATTTT.

This chain joins TRBV5-1 and TRBJ2-1, with 8 bases that match TRBD2. Germline V gene lookup returns CDR1 SGHRS and CDR2 YFSETQ. This CDR3 is 18 amino acids long. After removal of 4 bases from V and 2 bases from J, the junction contained 14 bases not matched to a gene. CDR3 loop: CASSHAGGGGGAYNEQFF. Written as DNA, the CDR3 is TGCGCCAGCAGCCACGCCGGGGGGGGCGGGGGTGCCTACAATGAGCAGTTCTTC.

The chain links TRBV12-3 or TRBV12-4 to TRBJ1-5; possibly TRBD1 for D (6 bases). The CDR3 contains 15 residues. The germline V and J ends were trimmed by 3 bases and 5 bases, with 14 bases remaining between them. CDR3 region: CASSLGRGPYQPQHF. For the CDR3, the DNA is TGTGCCAGCAGTTTGGGCAGGGGCCCTTATCAGCCCCAGCATTTT.